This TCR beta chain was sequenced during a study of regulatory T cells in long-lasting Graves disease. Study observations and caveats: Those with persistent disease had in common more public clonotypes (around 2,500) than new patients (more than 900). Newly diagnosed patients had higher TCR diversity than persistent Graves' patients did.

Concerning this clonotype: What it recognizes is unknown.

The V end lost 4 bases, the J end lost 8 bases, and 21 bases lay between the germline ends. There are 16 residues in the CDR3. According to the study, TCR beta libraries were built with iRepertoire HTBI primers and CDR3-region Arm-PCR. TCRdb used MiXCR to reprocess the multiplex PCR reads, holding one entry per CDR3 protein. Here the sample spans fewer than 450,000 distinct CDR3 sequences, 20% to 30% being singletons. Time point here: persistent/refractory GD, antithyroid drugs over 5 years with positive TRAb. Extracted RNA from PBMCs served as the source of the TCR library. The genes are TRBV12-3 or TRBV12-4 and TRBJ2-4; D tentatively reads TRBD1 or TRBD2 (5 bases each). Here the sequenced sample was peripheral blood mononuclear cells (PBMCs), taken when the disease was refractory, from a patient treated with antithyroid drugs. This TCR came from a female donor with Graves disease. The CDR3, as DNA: TGTGCCAGCAGTTACGATACCGGGACCGTAGGATACATTCAGTACTTC. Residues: CASSYDTGTVGYIQYF.